The sample holds many counts of the clone carrying this TCR beta chain. Its target is unknown. There are 15 residues in the CDR3. CDR1 SGHNT and CDR2 YENEEA come from the germline V gene. V was shortened by 1 base and J by 5 bases, with 11 bases between the two germline ends. The data were obtained in a study of early T cells in non-severe SARS-CoV-2 infection. Study overall: With bulk RNA from unsorted whole blood as input, sequencing yielded unpaired chains. Study-wide points: VDJdb matching skewed toward anti-spike CD8 responses, missing private and CD4 specificities.

Unique molecular identifiers were attached to individual cDNA molecules. From the 5' RACE reads, TCRdb called clonotypes with MiXCR, one entry per CDR3 protein. The sample holds approximately 31,000 distinct CDR3 sequences, around 5.8% seen once. The source material was whole blood. V gene TRBV11-3 combines with J gene TRBJ2-2; D might be TRBD2 (5 bases). The sequence came from an adult who was a healthcare worker with PCR-confirmed SARS-CoV-2 infection or an uninfected control (not recorded which). The CDR3 region has the DNA TGTGCCAGCAGCTTAGGAGGGCTCAAAACCGGGGAGCTGTTTTTT. Translated, it gives CASSLGGLKTGELFF.